These 9 T cell receptor beta chains were all obtained from the same sample, sequenced in a study of CD8 T cells in Susac syndrome. Random hexamers were used to reverse transcribe an amount of roughly 0.45 to 1 ug RNA. MiXCR was run by TCRdb on the immunoSEQ multiplex PCR reads, yielding one entry per CDR3 protein. The sample carries 95,000 to 150,000 distinct CDR3 sequences, 96% recorded once. Material: CD4+ T cells from PBMCs. The receptors derive from a human donor with Susac syndrome.

The CDR3 nucleotides are TGCAGTGCTATTCTCTCTAGCGGAAGCACAGATACGCAGTATTTT. Its translation: CSAILSSGSTDTQYF. The V and J genes are TRBV20-1 and TRBJ2-3; 7 nucleotides agree with TRBD2. There are 15 residues in the CDR3. Germline V CDR1 and CDR2: DFQATT, SNEGSKA (reference sequence). With V trimmed by 4 bases and J by 0 bases, 7 bases remained unmatched.

The chain employs TRBV7-9 and TRBJ2-5, with 7 nucleotides matching TRBD1. The CDR3 totals 14 residues. Unmatched junction bases numbered 4, after V lost 1 base and J lost 5 bases. Germline CDR1 and CDR2: SEHNR and FQNEAQ (reference sequence). CDR3: CASSLGAGGETQYF. The CDR3 DNA reads as TGTGCCAGCAGCTTAGGGGCAGGGGGTGAGACCCAGTACTTC.

CDR3 protein: CSARDSSGRMETGELFF. The CDR3 nucleotides read TGCAGTGCTAGAGACTCCAGCGGGAGAATGGAAACCGGGGAGCTGTTTTTT. This rearrangement joins TRBV20-1 to TRBJ2-2; TRBD2 aligns across 8 bases. Germline V gene lookup returns CDR1 DFQATT and CDR2 SNEGSKA (reference sequence). The CDR3 totals 17 residues. J was trimmed by 5 bases and V by 0 bases; bases with no gene match: 11.

This chain joins TRBV29-1 and TRBJ2-7; 9 bases align to TRBD2. The trim removed 4 bases at V and 5 bases at J, leaving 3 bases unmatched. Looked up from germline, CDR1 is SQVTM and CDR2 is ANQGSEA. The CDR3 loop spans 12 amino acids. CDR3 in DNA: TGCAGCGTTGGGGCGGGGGGGGACGAGCAGTACTTC. It encodes CSVGAGGDEQYF.

The rearrangement links TRBV20-1 to TRBJ2-1, with D unclear. This CDR3 region has 12 residues. CDR1 and CDR2 from the germline V gene are DFQATT and SNEGSKA (reference sequence). V was clipped by 7 bases and J by 5 bases, with 12 bases between them. The CDR3 DNA reads TGCAGTGGGTCAAGGATGAACAATGAGCAGTTCTTC. Translated, it gives CSGSRMNNEQFF.

V usage is TRBV5-1 and J usage is TRBJ2-5; tentatively, D is TRBD1 or TRBD2 (6 bases each). V shed 1 base and J shed 5 bases, with 12 bases lying between them. Germline V gene data show CDR1 as SGHRS and CDR2 as YFSETQ. The CDR3 has 14 amino acids. The CDR3, as DNA: TGCGCCAGCAGCTTGAACGGGGGCAGGGAGACCCAGTACTTC. Amino acid sequence: CASSLNGGRETQYF.

This chain joins TRBV20-1 and TRBJ2-7, with D maybe TRBD2 (6 bases). CDR3 length: 16 amino acids. Germline V gene data show CDR1 as DFQATT and CDR2 as SNEGSKA (reference sequence). The V gene lost 0 bases and the J gene lost 0 bases, with 15 bases spanning the gap. CDR3 region: CSARERWRGSSYEQYF. In nucleotides, the CDR3 is TGCAGTGCTAGAGAAAGATGGAGGGGCAGCTCCTACGAGCAGTACTTC.

The chain employs TRBV6-6 and TRBJ2-1; 10 bases are a match to TRBD1. Germline V gene data show CDR1 as MNHNY and CDR2 as SVGAGI (reference sequence). The CDR3 runs to 13 residues. Losses at the gene ends were 6 bases for V and 6 bases for J; bases not matched to a gene: 2. CDR3 coding DNA: TGTGCCAGCAGGCGACAGGGGGCCAATGAGCAGTTCTTC. Amino acids: CASRRQGANEQFF.

This clonotype was observed once. The V gene is TRBV5-1, the J gene TRBJ2-4; tentatively, D is TRBD2 (6 bases). CDR1 SGHRS and CDR2 YFSETQ come from the germline V gene. This CDR3 contains 18 residues. The V end was cut by 0 bases, the J end by 6 bases, with 22 bases between. The CDR3 coding sequence is TGCGCCAGCAGCTTGGGGGCTTCGGTGGGAGGCCAAGGAAACATTCAGTACTTC. As protein: CASSLGASVGGQGNIQYF.